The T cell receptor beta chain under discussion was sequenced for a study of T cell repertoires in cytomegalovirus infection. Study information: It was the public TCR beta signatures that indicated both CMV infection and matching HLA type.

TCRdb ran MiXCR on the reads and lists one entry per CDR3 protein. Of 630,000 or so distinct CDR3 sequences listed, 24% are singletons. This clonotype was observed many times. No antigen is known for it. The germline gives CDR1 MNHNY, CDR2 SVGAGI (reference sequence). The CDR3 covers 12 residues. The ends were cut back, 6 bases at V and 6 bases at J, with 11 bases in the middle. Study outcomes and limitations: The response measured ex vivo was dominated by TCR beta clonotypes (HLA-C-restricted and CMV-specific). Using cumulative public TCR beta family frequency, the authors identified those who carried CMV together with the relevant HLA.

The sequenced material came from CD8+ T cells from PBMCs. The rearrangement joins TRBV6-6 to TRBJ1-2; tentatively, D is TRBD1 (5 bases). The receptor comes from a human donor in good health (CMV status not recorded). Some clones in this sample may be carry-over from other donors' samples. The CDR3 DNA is TGTGCCAGCAGGGACACAGGAAATGGCTACACCTTC. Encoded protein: CASRDTGNGYTF.